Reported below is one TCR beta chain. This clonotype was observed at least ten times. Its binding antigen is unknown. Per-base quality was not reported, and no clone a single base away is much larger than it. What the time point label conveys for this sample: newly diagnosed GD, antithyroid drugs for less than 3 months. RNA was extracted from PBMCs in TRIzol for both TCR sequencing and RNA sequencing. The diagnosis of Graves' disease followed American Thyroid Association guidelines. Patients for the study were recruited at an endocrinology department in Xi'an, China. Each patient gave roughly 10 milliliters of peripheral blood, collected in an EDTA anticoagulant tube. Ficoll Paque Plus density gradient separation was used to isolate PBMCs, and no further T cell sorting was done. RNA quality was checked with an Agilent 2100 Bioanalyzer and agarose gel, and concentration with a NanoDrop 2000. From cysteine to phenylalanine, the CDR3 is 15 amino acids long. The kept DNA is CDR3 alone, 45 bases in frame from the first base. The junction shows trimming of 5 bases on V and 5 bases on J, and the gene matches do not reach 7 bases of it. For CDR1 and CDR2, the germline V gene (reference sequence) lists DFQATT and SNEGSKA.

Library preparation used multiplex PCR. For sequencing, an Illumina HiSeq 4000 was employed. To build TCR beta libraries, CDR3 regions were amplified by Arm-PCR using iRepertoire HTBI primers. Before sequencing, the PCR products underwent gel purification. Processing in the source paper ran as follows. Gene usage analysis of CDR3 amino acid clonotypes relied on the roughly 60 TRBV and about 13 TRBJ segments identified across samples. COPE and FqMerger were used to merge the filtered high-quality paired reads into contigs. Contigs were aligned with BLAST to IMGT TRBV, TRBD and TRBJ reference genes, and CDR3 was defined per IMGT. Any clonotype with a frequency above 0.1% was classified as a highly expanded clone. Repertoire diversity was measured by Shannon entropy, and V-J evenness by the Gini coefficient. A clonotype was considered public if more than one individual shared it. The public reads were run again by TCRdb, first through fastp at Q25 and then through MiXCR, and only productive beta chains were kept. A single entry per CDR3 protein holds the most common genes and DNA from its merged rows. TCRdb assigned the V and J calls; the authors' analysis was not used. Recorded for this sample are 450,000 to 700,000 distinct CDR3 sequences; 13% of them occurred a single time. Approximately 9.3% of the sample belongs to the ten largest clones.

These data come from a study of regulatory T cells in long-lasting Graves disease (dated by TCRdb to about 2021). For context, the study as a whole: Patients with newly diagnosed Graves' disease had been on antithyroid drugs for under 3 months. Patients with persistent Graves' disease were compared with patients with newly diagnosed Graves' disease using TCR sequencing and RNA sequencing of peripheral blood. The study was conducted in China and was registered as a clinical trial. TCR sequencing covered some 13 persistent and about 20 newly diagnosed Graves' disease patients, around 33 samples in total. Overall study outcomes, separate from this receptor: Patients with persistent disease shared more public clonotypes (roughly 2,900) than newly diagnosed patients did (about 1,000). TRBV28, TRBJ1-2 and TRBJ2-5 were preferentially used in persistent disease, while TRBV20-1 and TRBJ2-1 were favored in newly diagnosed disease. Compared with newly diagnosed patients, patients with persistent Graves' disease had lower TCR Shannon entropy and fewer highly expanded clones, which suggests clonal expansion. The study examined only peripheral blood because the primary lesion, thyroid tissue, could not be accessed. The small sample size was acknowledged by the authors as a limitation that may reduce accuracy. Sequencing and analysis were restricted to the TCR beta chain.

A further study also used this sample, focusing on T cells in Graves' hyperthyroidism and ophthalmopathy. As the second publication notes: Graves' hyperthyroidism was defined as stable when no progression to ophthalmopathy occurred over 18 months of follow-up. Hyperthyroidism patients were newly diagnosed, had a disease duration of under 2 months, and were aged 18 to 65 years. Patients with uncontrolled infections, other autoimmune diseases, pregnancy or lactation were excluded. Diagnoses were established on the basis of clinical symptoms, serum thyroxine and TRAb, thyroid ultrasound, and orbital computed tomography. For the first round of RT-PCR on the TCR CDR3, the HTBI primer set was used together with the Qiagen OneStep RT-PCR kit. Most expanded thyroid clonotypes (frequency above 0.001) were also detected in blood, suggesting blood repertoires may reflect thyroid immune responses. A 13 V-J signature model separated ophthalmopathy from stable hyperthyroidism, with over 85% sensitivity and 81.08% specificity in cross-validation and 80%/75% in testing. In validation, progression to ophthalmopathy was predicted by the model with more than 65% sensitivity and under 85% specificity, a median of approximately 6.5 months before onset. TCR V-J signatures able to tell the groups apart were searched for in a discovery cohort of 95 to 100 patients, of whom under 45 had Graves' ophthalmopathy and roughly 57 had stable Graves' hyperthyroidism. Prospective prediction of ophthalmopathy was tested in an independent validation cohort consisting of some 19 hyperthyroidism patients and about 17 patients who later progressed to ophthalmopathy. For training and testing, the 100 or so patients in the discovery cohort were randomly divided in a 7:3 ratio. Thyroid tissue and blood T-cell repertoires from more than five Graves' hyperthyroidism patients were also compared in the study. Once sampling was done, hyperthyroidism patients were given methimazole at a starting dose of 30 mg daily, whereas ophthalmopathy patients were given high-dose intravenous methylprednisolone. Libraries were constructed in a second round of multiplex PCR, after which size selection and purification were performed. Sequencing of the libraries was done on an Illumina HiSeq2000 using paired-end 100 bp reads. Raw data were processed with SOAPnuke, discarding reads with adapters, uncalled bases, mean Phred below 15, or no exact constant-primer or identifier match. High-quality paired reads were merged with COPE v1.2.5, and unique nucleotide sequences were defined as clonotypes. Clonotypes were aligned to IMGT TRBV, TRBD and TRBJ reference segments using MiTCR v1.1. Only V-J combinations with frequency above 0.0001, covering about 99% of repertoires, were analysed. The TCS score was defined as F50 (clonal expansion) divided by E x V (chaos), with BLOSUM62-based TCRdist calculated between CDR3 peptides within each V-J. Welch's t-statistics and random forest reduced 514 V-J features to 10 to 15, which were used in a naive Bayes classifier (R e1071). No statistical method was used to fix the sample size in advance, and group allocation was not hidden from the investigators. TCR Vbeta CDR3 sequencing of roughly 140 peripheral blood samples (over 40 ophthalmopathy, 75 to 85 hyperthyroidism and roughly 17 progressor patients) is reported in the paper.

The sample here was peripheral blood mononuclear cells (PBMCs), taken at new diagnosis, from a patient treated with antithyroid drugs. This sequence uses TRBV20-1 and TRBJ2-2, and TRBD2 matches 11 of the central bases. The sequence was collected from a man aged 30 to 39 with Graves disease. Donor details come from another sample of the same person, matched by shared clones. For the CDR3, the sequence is CSARPVAGGTGELFF. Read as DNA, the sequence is TGCAGTGCTCGGCCGGTAGCGGGAGGGACCGGGGAGCTGTTTTTT.